This T cell receptor (beta chain) derives from a study of PD-L1 blockade in urothelial cancer. Study in general: Earlier, patients had received 0 to 3 chemotherapy regimens. When blood samples were assessed, the median T cell count was 141,255.

As for time point: peripheral blood 6 weeks after treatment start. The repertoire was sequenced with immunoSEQ multiplex PCR; TCRdb's copy has only in-frame clones and lacks some. The sample lists about 76,000 clones, approximately 90% occurring once. CDR1 and CDR2 from the germline V gene are MNHNY and SVGAGI (reference sequence). The CDR3 runs to 15 residues. Trimming left V 7 bases short and J 5 bases short, with 18 bases between. The genes are TRBV6-6 and TRBJ2-4; tentatively, D is TRBD2 (6 bases). The sample in question was PBMCs, obtained around atezolizumab (anti-PD-L1) treatment. The clonotype comes from a woman of 80 years or more with urothelial cancer. The CDR3 nucleotides read TGTGCCAGCACCCCCCGGCAGGGAGGCCAAAACATTCAGTACTTC. Its translation is CASTPRQGGQNIQYF.